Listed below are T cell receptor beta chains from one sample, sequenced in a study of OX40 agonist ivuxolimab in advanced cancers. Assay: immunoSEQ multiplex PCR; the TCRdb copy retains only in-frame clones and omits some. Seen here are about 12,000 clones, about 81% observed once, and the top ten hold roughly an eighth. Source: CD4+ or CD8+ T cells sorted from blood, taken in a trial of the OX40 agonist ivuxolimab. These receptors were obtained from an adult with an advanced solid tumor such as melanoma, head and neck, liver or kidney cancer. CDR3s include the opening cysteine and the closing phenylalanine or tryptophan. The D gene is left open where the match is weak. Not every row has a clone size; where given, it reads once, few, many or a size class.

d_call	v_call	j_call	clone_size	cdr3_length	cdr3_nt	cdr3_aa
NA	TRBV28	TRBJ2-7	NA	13	TGTGCCAGCAGTTTGGGCAGCTCCTACGAGCAGTACTTC	CASSLGSSYEQYF
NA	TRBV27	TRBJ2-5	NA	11	TGTGCCAGCAGTTTATCCGGGACCCAGTACTTC	CASSLSGTQYF
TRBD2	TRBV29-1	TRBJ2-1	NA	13	TGCAGCGCCTTCGAGGGAGGGTACAATGAGCAGTTCTTC	CSAFEGGYNEQFF
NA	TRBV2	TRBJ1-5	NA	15	TGTGCCAGCAGTGAACGTGGGGCTGGCAATCAGCCCCAGCATTTT	CASSERGAGNQPQHF
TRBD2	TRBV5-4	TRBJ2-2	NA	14	TGTGCCAGCAGCTCCTGGACTAGACACGGGGAGCTGTTTTTT	CASSSWTRHGELFF
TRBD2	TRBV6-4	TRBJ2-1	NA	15	TGTGCCAGCAGTGATACTAGCGGGGGTTTTGATGAGCAGTTCTTC	CASSDTSGGFDEQFF
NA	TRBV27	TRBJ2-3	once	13	TGTGCCAGCAGTGGGGCCGGAACAGATACGCAGTATTTT	CASSGAGTDTQYF
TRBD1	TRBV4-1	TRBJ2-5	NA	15	TGCGCCAGCAGCCAACTACAGGGGGTACAAGAGACCCAGTACTTC	CASSQLQGVQETQYF
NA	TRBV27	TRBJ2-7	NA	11	TGTGCCAGCAGTTTTTTCTACGAGCAGTACTTC	CASSFFYEQYF
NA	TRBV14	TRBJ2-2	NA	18	TGTGCCAGCAGCCAAGATCATTCGAGCGGCTCGAACACCGGGGAGCTGTTTTTT	CASSQDHSSGSNTGELFF
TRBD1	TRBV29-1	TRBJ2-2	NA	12	TGCAGCGCTAGACAGGGGATGGGGGAGCTGTTTTTT	CSARQGMGELFF
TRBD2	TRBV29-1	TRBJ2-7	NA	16	TGCAGCGTTGTGGGGGTCGGGGGGACTTCGGGCTACGAGCAGTACTTC	CSVVGVGGTSGYEQYF
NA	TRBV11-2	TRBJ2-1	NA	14	TGTGCCAGCAGCTTATCTAGTATGAGGGTTGGCTTAGTCTTC	CASSLSSMRVGLVF
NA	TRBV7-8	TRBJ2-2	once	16	TGTGCCAGCAGACACCCCGGGGACACAAACACCGGGGAGCTGTTTTTT	CASRHPGDTNTGELFF
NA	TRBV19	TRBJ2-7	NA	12	TGTGCCAGTAGCCCCTCCCCCTACGAGCAGTACTTC	CASSPSPYEQYF
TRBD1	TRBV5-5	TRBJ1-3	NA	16	TGTGCCAGCAGCTTGGGACAGGGGTACTCTGGAAACACCATATATTTT	CASSLGQGYSGNTIYF
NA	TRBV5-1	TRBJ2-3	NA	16	TGCGCCAGCAGCATAACTAGCACCCATAGCACAGATACGCAGTATTTT	CASSITSTHSTDTQYF
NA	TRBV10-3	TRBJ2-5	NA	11	TGTGCCACCCGGGACCGAGGGACCCAGTACTTC	CATRDRGTQYF
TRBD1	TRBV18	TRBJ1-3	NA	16	TGTGCCAGCTCATCAGACAGGGGGAGGTCTGGAAACACCATATATTTT	CASSSDRGRSGNTIYF
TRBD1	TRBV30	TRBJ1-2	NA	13	TGTGCCTGGGAACAGGGGGCTGGTTATGGCTACACCTTC	CAWEQGAGYGYTF
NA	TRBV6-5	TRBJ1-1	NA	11	TGTGCCAGCCGGTTCAACACTGAAGCTTTCTTT	CASRFNTEAFF
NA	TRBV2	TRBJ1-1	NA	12	TGTGCCACCTCGAGGGGGGACACTGAAGCTTTCTTT	CATSRGDTEAFF
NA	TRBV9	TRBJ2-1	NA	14	TGTGCCAGCAGCGTCGGCGGGAAGGACAATGAGCAGTTCTTC	CASSVGGKDNEQFF
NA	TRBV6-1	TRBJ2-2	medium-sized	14	TGTGCCAGCAGTACACTCTCTGACACCGGGGAGCTGTTTTTT	CASSTLSDTGELFF
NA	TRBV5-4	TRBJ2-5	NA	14	TGTGCCAGCAGCTTGGAAAGGGGGAGGGAGACCCAGTACTTC	CASSLERGRETQYF
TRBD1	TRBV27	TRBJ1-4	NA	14	TGTGCCAGCAGTCTCGGACAGGTCACCGAAAAACTGTTTTTT	CASSLGQVTEKLFF
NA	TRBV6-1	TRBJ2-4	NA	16	TGTGCCAGCAGTGAATGGGCAGGGGAAGCCAAAAACATTCAGTACTTC	CASSEWAGEAKNIQYF
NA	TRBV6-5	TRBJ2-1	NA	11	TGTGCCAGCAGTACTCTTTGGGAGCAGTTCTTC	CASSTLWEQFF
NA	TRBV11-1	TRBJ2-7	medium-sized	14	TGTGCCAGCAGCCGGAGCGGTAATCGGGACGAGCAGTACTTC	CASSRSGNRDEQYF
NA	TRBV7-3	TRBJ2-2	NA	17	TGTGCCAGCAGTCAATTTACCCCCGAGGGGAACACCGGGGAGCTGTTTTTT	CASSQFTPEGNTGELFF
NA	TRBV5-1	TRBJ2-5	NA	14	TGCGCCAGCAGCTGGGGCGAGGGCGAAGAGACCCAGTACTTC	CASSWGEGEETQYF
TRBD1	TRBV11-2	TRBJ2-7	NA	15	TGTGCCAGCAGCTTAGATCAGGGGGTCGATGATGAGCAGTACTTC	CASSLDQGVDDEQYF
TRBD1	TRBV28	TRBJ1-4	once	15	TGTGCCAGCAGTACCGGGACAGCGCCTAATGAAAAACTGTTTTTT	CASSTGTAPNEKLFF
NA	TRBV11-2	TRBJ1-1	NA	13	TGTGCCAGCAGCCATCCAGGGAACACTGAAGCTTTCTTT	CASSHPGNTEAFF
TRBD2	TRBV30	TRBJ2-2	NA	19	TGTGCCTGGAGTGTTTGGGGACTAGCGGTTCCTATGAACACCGGGGAGCTGTTTTTT	CAWSVWGLAVPMNTGELFF
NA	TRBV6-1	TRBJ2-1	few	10	TGTGCCAGCAGTGAAAATGAGCAGTTCTTC	CASSENEQFF
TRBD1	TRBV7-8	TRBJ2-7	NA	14	TGTGCCAGCAGCAAAACCGGGACAGCCTACGAGCAGTACTTC	CASSKTGTAYEQYF
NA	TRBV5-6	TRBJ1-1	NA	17	TGTGCCAGCAGTCCTTTGACAAGACAATTCATGAACACTGAAGCTTTCTTT	CASSPLTRQFMNTEAFF
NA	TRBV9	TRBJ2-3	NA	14	TGTGCCAGCAGCGGGGCTAGCGGCACAGATACGCAGTATTTT	CASSGASGTDTQYF
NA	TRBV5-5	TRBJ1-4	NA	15	TGTGCCAGCAGCTCCGAAAGGGAACGAAATGTTAAACTGTTTTTT	CASSSERERNVKLFF
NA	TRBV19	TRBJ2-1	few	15	TGTGCCAGTAGTATAGAGCGGGGAACTTACAATGAGCAGTTCTTC	CASSIERGTYNEQFF
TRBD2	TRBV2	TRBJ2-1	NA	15	TGTGCCAGCACGGGGTTCGAAGGGGAGGGCAATGAGCAGTTCTTC	CASTGFEGEGNEQFF
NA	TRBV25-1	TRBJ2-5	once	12	TGTGCCAGCAGTGAAGGGTTGGAGACCCAGTACTTC	CASSEGLETQYF